These 19 T cell receptor beta chains came from one sample sequenced in a study of blood T cell repertoires in COVID-19. The table came from immunoSEQ multiplex PCR; TCRdb's copy has only in-frame clones and leaves some out. The sample carries about 28,000 clones, over 70% recorded once. Sequencing was carried out using peripheral blood. The receptors shown here come from a woman in her sixties with acute or convalescent COVID-19.

The chain couples TRBV10-3 to TRBJ2-2, with D possibly being TRBD2 (5 bases). Germline V gene sequence: CDR1 ENHRY, CDR2 SYGVKD. This CDR3 comprises 13 residues. CDR3 sequence reads: CANSRTNTGELFF. The CDR3 DNA sequence: TGTGCGAACAGCAGGACTAACACCGGGGAGCTGTTTTTT.

V gene TRBV9 combines with J gene TRBJ2-5; 12 bases match TRBD2. This CDR3 spans 21 amino acids. Trimming cost V 4 bases and J 1 base; bases outside gene matches: 20. Germline lookup yields CDR1 SGDLS and CDR2 YYNGEE. The CDR3 region has the DNA TGTGCCAGCAGCCCTCTCCTGCGGGCTAGCGGGGGGGCCCCCCCCCAAGAGACCCAGTACTTC. This encodes CASSPLLRASGGAPPQETQYF.

This chain uses TRBV7-3 with TRBJ1-1; 8 bases line up with TRBD1. Germline CDR1 is SGHTA and CDR2 is FQGTGA. The CDR3 contains 14 residues. J lost 4 bases, V lost 5 bases, and 6 bases had no gene match. In DNA, the CDR3 is TGTGCCAGCAGCCGGACAGGGACTTTCACTGAAGCTTTCTTT. Translation: CASSRTGTFTEAFF.

This clone has a handful of counts. CDR3 residues: CSVGYRGYGYTF. CDR3 DNA: TGCAGCGTTGGCTACAGGGGCTATGGCTACACCTTC. The chain combines TRBV29-1 with TRBJ1-2; 7 bases are a match to TRBD1. With 4 bases clipped from V and 4 bases from J, the junction kept 3 bases outside the gene matches. The CDR3 consists of 12 residues. The germline CDR1 and CDR2 sequences are SQVTM and ANQGSEA.

The chain carries TRBV5-1 and TRBJ2-5; 10 bases fit TRBD1. The CDR3 is 14 residues long. The V segment lost 6 bases and the J segment 5 bases; nucleotides outside the gene matches: 7. The germline CDR1 and CDR2 sequences are SGHRS and YFSETQ. CDR3 amino acids: CASNSGTGVETQYF. DNA for the CDR3: TGCGCCAGCAATTCGGGGACAGGGGTGGAGACCCAGTACTTC.

The chain recombines TRBV29-1 with TRBJ1-1, with a possible D match to TRBD1 (5 bases). The CDR3 extends over 12 amino acids. CDR1 SQVTM and CDR2 ANQGSEA come from the germline V gene. V gave up 7 bases and J gave up 2 bases, with 11 bases separating them. The CDR3 protein is CSADRTNTEAFF. CDR3 sequence (DNA): TGCAGCGCCGACAGAACTAACACTGAAGCTTTCTTT.

V is TRBV6-5 and J is TRBJ2-1, with D perhaps TRBD2 (6 bases). In germline, CDR1 is MNHEY, CDR2 SVGAGI. Trimming removed 10 bases from V and 7 bases from J, with 8 bases in between. The CDR3 contains 10 residues. For the CDR3, the DNA is TGTGCCACGGAGGGTAATGAGCAGTTCTTC. This encodes CATEGNEQFF.

V and J are TRBV24-1 and TRBJ2-7; TRBD1 matches 7 bases. Germline V lookup: CDR1 KGHDR, CDR2 SFDVKD. The CDR3 extends over 14 amino acids. V was clipped by 6 bases and J by 3 bases; unmatched bases: 7. CDR3 bases: TGTGCCACCAGTAAGACAGGGCCGAACTACGAGCAGTACTTC. Translated, it gives CATSKTGPNYEQYF.

The chain has TRBV7-2 and TRBJ1-2, with D unclear. The CDR3 length is 17 residues. V dropped 0 bases and J dropped 1 base, with 15 bases sitting between them. CDR1 and CDR2 from the germline V gene are SGHTA and FQGNSA. The CDR3 bases are TGTGCCAGCAGCTTAGCGGTGGGCAGAGAATTTAACTATGGCTACACCTTC. This translates into CASSLAVGREFNYGYTF. Combining the CDR3 with reference TRBV7-2 and TRBJ1-2 gives the whole variable domain GAGVSQSPSNKVTEKGKDVELRCDPISGHTALYWYRQSLGQGLEFLIYFQGNSAPDKSGLPSDRFSAERTGGSVSTLTIQRTQQEDSAVYLCASSLAVGREFNYGYTFGSGTRLTVV.

This clone was picked up a small number of times. The CDR3 region is CASSISGQGAHETQYF. The CDR3 bases are TGTGCCAGTAGTATAAGTGGACAGGGGGCTCATGAGACCCAGTACTTC. The genes are TRBV19 and TRBJ2-5, with 11 nucleotides matching TRBD1. CDR1 is LNHDA, CDR2 SQIVND, per germline (reference sequence). This CDR3 is 16 amino acids long. V gave up 2 bases and J gave up 5 bases; unmatched junction bases: 7.

V and J are TRBV5-1 and TRBJ1-2; 8 nucleotides line up with TRBD1. The germline gives CDR1 SGHRS, CDR2 YFSETQ. CDR3 length: 19 residues. Trimming removed 0 bases from V and 3 bases from J; junction bases left unmatched: 16. CDR3 nucleotides: TGCGCCAGCAGCTTGGCAGGGGGCGCAAACTTTCTGGTAGACTATGGCTACACCTTC. Encoded protein: CASSLAGGANFLVDYGYTF.

At least ten counts were recorded for this clone. This chain links TRBV3-1 (or the pseudogene TRBV3-2) with TRBJ1-2; TRBD1 matches 11 bases. CDR3 length: 15 residues. CDR1 and CDR2 from the germline V gene are LGHDT and YNNKEL (reference sequence). Trimming took 2 bases from V and 8 from J; bases not matched to a gene: 7. In DNA, the CDR3 is TGTGCCAGCAGCCAAAGGGACAGGGGGATCGCGGGCTACACCTTC. Translation gives CASSQRDRGIAGYTF.

The chain employs TRBV19 and TRBJ2-7, with D tentatively TRBD1 (6 bases). The CDR3 sequence is 14 residues long. V shed 3 bases and J shed 6 bases, with 15 bases lying between them. Germline values: CDR1 LNHDA, CDR2 SQIVND (reference sequence). The CDR3 sequence is CASSIVVGAGEQYF. The CDR3 DNA sequence: TGTGCCAGTAGTATCGTCGTGGGGGCGGGCGAGCAGTACTTC.

The chain recombines TRBV9 with TRBJ1-2, with D tentatively TRBD1 (6 bases). The CDR3 sequence is 16 residues long. Trimming left V 4 bases short and J 1 base short, with 17 bases between. CDR1 is SGDLS, CDR2 YYNGEE, per germline. CDR3 DNA: TGTGCCAGCAGCTCTTGGACAGCGAACTTTAACTATGGCTACACCTTC. This codes for CASSSWTANFNYGYTF.

This clone was seen only once. V gene TRBV7-3 combines with J gene TRBJ2-3; 10 positions match TRBD1. From germline, CDR1 is SGHTA and CDR2 FQGTGA. With V trimmed by 4 bases and J by 5 bases, 6 bases remained unmatched. This CDR3 comprises 15 residues. The CDR3 DNA follows: TGTGCCAGCAGCTCCGGGACAGGGGCGGGAGATACGCAGTATTTT. The encoded protein is CASSSGTGAGDTQYF.

V is TRBV3-1 (or the pseudogene TRBV3-2) and J is TRBJ2-5; 7 positions agree with TRBD1. Trimming at V came to 4 bases and at J to 0 bases, leaving 5 bases not matched to a gene. The germline V gene encodes CDR1 LGHDT and CDR2 YNNKEL (reference sequence). The CDR3 extends over 15 amino acids. The CDR3 here is CASSPPGTDQETQYF. The CDR3 nucleotides are TGTGCCAGCAGCCCTCCCGGGACAGACCAAGAGACCCAGTACTTC.

The sample holds one count of this clone. The CDR3 region has the DNA TGTGCCAGCAGCTGGAACCGGGTTACCGGGGAGCTGTTTTTT. Amino acid sequence: CASSWNRVTGELFF. The chain combines TRBV6-1 with TRBJ2-2; D is unresolved. There are 14 residues in the CDR3. Germline V lookup: CDR1 MNHNS, CDR2 SASEGT. Trimming left V 6 bases short and J 5 bases short, with 13 bases between.

J is TRBJ1-2 and V is TRBV19; D perhaps matches TRBD1 (6 bases). The length of the CDR3 is 14 residues. The germline V gene encodes CDR1 LNHDA and CDR2 SQIVND (reference sequence). Trimming pared 3 bases from V and 8 bases from J, leaving 16 bases between. The CDR3 region is CASSMAHSGAGYTF. In nucleotides, the CDR3 is TGTGCCAGTAGTATGGCACACTCAGGGGCCGGCTACACCTTC.

The V and J genes are TRBV20-1 and TRBJ1-1; D not certain. The CDR3 runs to 11 residues. The V end was cut by 1 base, the J end by 5 bases, with 5 bases between. Per germline, CDR1 DFQATT and CDR2 SNEGSKA (reference sequence). CDR3 sequence: CSARVGTEAFF. The CDR3 nucleotides read TGCAGTGCTAGAGTCGGGACTGAAGCTTTCTTT.